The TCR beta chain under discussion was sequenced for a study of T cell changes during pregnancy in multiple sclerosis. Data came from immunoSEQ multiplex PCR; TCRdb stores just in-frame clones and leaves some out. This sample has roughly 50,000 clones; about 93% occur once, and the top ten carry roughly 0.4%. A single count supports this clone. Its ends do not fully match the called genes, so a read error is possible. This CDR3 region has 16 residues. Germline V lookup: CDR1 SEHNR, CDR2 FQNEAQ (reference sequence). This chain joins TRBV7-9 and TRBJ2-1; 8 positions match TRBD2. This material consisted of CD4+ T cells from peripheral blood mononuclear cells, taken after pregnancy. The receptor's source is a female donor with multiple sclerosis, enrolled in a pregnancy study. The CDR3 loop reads CAGGDSGIGPRTSTLF. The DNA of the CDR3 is TGTGCCGGAGGTGATAGCGGGATTGGACCCCGTACGAGCACCCTCTTC.